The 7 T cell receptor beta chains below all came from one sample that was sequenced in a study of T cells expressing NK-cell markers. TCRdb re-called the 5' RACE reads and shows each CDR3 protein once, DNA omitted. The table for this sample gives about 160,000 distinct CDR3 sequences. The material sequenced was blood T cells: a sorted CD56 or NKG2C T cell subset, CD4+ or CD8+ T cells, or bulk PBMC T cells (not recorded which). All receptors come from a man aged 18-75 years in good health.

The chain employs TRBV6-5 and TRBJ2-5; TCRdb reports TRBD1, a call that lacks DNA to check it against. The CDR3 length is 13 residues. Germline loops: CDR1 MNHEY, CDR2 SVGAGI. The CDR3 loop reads CASRPDSQETQYF.

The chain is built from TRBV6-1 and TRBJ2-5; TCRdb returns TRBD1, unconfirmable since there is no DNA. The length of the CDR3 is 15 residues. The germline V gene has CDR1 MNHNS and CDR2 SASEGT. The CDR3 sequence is CASSESTGAGRTQYF.

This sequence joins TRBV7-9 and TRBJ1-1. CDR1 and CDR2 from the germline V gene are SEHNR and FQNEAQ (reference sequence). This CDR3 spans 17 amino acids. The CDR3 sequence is CASSLAPVEAGNTEAFF.

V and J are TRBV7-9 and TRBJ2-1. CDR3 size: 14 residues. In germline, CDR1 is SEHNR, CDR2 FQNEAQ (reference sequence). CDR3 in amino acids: CASSEVVSYNEQFF.

The CDR3 is CASSLESGGGYGYTF. This chain joins TRBV7-9 and TRBJ1-2; TCRdb lists TRBD1, though no DNA is available to test this call. Germline CDR1 SEHNR, CDR2 FQNEAQ (reference sequence). The CDR3 runs to 15 residues.

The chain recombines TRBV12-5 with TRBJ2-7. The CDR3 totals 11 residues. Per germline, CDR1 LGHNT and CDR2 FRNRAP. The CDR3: CASGLDPGQYF.

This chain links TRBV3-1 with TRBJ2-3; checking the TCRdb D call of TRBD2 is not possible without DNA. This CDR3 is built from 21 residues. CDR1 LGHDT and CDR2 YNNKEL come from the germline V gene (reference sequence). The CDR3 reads CASSQDLYDERLAGPPDTQYF.